One and the same sample provided the 23 T cell receptor beta chains below, sequenced in a study of blood T cell repertoires in COVID-19. Assay used: immunoSEQ multiplex PCR; TCRdb lists only in-frame clones, some missing. The data contain 250,000 to 300,000 clones, 80% to 90% of them seen just once; the ten biggest clones take up roughly 1.6%. Sequences were obtained from peripheral blood. The receptors shown here come from a woman aged 40-49 years who had recovered from COVID-19.

The chain links TRBV7-8 to TRBJ2-7, with D possibly TRBD2 on 6 matching bases. This CDR3 has 16 amino acids. From germline, CDR1 is SGHVS and CDR2 FQNEAQ. Trimming pared 0 bases from V and 0 bases from J, leaving 12 bases between. CDR3 nucleotide sequence: TGTGCCAGCAGCTTAGCGCGCGGGGTGGACTCCTACGAGCAGTACTTC. It specifies CASSLARGVDSYEQYF.

This chain joins TRBV6-5 and TRBJ1-1, with 8 bases matching TRBD1. The germline V gene encodes CDR1 MNHEY and CDR2 SVGAGI. J lost 0 bases, V lost 2 bases, and 5 bases had no gene match. CDR3 length: 16 amino acids. The CDR3 here is CASSYDRGDMNTEAFF. CDR3 bases: TGTGCCAGCAGTTACGACAGGGGAGATATGAACACTGAAGCTTTCTTT.

CDR3 DNA: TGCGCCAGCAGCTTGGCCGGGACAGGGTGGAGCGACGGGGAGCTGTTTTTT. Its translation: CASSLAGTGWSDGELFF. The chain employs TRBV5-1 and TRBJ2-2; 9 nucleotides align to TRBD1. The junction had 10 bases not matched to a gene; V was cut back by 0 bases and J by 7 bases. Germline CDR1 is SGHRS and CDR2 is YFSETQ. There are 17 residues in the CDR3.

This clone has only a few counts. V usage is TRBV7-9 and J usage is TRBJ2-3; TRBD2 agrees at 8 bases. With 1 base clipped from V and 1 base from J, the junction kept 4 bases outside the gene matches. The CDR3 spans 16 residues. Germline loops: CDR1 SEHNR, CDR2 FQNEAQ (reference sequence). The CDR3 loop is CASSLGGGKGTDTQYF. CDR3 nucleotides: TGTGCCAGCAGCTTAGGCGGGGGGAAGGGCACAGATACGCAGTATTTT. The whole variable domain, remainder taken from reference TRBV7-9 and TRBJ2-3, is DTGVSQNPRHKITKRGQNVTFRCDPISEHNRLYWYRQTLGQGPEFLTYFQNEAQLEKSRLLSDRFSAERPKGSFSTLEIQRTEQGDSAMYLCASSLGGGKGTDTQYFGPGTRLTVL.

The rearrangement uses TRBV29-1 and TRBJ1-3; D is unresolved. The germline gives CDR1 SQVTM, CDR2 ANQGSEA. V shed 4 bases and J shed 1 base, with 5 bases lying between them. The CDR3 totals 12 residues. CDR3 sequence: CSVGTSGNTIYF. CDR3 sequence (DNA): TGCAGCGTTGGGACTTCTGGAAACACCATATATTTT.

The CDR3 nucleotides read TGCGCCAGCAGCTTGGGTCCGCAGGGCTCTGCCCGGCCTGAAGCTTTCTTT. Its protein product is CASSLGPQGSARPEAFF. The chain has TRBV5-1 and TRBJ1-1; D is possibly TRBD1 (5 bases). This CDR3 spans 17 amino acids. V gave up 0 bases and J gave up 6 bases, with 21 bases separating them. Germline V gives CDR1 SGHRS, CDR2 YFSETQ.

This clone came up once. The chain couples TRBV7-2 to TRBJ2-4, with TRBD2 matching over 7 bases. The CDR3 loop spans 16 amino acids. V was clipped by 5 bases and J by 4 bases; unmatched bases: 11. Germline CDR1 is SGHTA and CDR2 is FQGNSA. The CDR3 here is CASSPFLGGDKNIQYF. The CDR3 DNA is TGTGCCAGCAGCCCTTTTTTGGGGGGGGATAAAAACATTCAGTACTTC.

Regarding this clone: The sample contains more than one DNA sequence encoding this CDR3. The rearrangement links TRBV11-2 to TRBJ2-7, with 10 bases aligning to TRBD1. CDR3 length: 14 residues. Germline values: CDR1 SGHAT, CDR2 FQNNGV. V was clipped by 1 base and J by 4 bases; unmatched bases: 1. CDR3 sequence reads: CASSLGTGGYEQYF. The CDR3 DNA reads as TGTGCCAGCAGCTTAGGGACAGGGGGATACGAGCAGTACTTC.

This chain connects TRBV7-3 to TRBJ2-2; D ambiguous. Germline V gives CDR1 SGHTA, CDR2 FQGTGA. The CDR3 is 13 amino acids. The ends were cut back, 5 bases at V and 8 bases at J, with 12 bases in the middle. CDR3 nucleotide sequence: TGTGCCAGCAGCCGAGATGTTACTGGGGAGCTGTTTTTT. Encoded protein: CASSRDVTGELFF.

This clone came up once. V usage is TRBV6-2 or TRBV6-3 and J usage is TRBJ2-3; TRBD1 aligns across 8 bases. This CDR3 is 16 amino acids long. Per germline, CDR1 MNHEY and CDR2 SVGEGT. J lost 4 bases, V lost 6 bases, and 12 bases had no gene match. The CDR3 region has the DNA TGTGCCAGCAGCCCTAACCCCCGGACAGGGCCAGATACGCAGTATTTT. Its translation is CASSPNPRTGPDTQYF.

The chain combines TRBV7-6 with TRBJ1-1; a possible D gene is TRBD1 (6 bases). The V gene's germline CDR1 is SGHVS and CDR2 FNYEAQ. The CDR3 contains 16 residues. V lost 5 bases, J lost 0 bases, and 16 bases lay in between. The CDR3 here is CASSLSTGTLNTEAFF. CDR3 coding DNA: TGTGCCAGCAGCCTCAGTACAGGGACCCTGAACACTGAAGCTTTCTTT.

The V call is TRBV19, the J call TRBJ2-6; no reliable D call. The CDR3 has 13 amino acids. Trimming stripped 9 bases from V and 0 bases from J, with 6 bases between. Germline values: CDR1 LNHDA, CDR2 SQIVND (reference sequence). The CDR3 sequence is CASRISGANVLTF. CDR3 in DNA: TGTGCCAGCCGTATCTCTGGGGCCAACGTCCTGACTTTC.

This rearrangement joins TRBV15 to TRBJ1-1; 9 bases are a match to TRBD1. Germline lookup yields CDR1 LNHNV and CDR2 YYDKDF (reference sequence). CDR3 length: 15 amino acids. V dropped 1 base and J dropped 3; count of bases not matched to a gene: 3. CDR3: CATSRVGTGYTEAFF. The CDR3, as DNA: TGTGCCACCAGCAGAGTCGGGACAGGGTACACTGAAGCTTTCTTT.

V and J are TRBV5-1 and TRBJ2-7, with 10 bases aligning to TRBD1. Unmatched junction bases numbered 2, after V lost 0 bases and J lost 5 bases. The CDR3 has 14 residues. Germline lookup yields CDR1 SGHRS and CDR2 YFSETQ. CDR3 amino acids: CASSLATGGHEQYF. Written as DNA, the CDR3 is TGCGCCAGCAGCTTGGCGACAGGGGGCCACGAGCAGTACTTC.

This clone was seen once. The CDR3 bases are TGTGCCAGCAGACCTCAGACAGGAAGAGCGAACACCGGGGAGCTGTTTTTT. It is translated as CASRPQTGRANTGELFF. This rearrangement joins TRBV6-2 or TRBV6-3 to TRBJ2-2; D is perhaps TRBD1 (6 bases). CDR1 is MNHEY, CDR2 SVGEGT, per germline. Deletions cut 6 bases from V and 0 bases from J, with 17 bases between. The CDR3 is 17 residues long.

As concerns this clone: Distinct nucleotide sequences in the sample also encode this CDR3. The chain carries TRBV28 and TRBJ1-2; 9 positions match TRBD1. There are 13 residues in the CDR3. CDR1 and CDR2 (germline): MDHEN, SYDVKM. V was clipped by 5 bases and J by 5 bases; unmatched bases: 3. CDR3 amino acids: CASSLGTGYGYTF. For the CDR3, the DNA is TGTGCCAGCAGTCTTGGGACAGGGTATGGCTACACCTTC.

The chain is built from TRBV5-6 and TRBJ2-7; tentative D call: TRBD1 (6 bases). Germline V gene data show CDR1 as SGHDT and CDR2 as YYEEEE. The CDR3 contains 13 residues. V was cut by 0 bases and J by 3 bases, with 7 bases left in between. CDR3 in amino acids: CASSLGDNYEQYF. The CDR3 DNA follows: TGTGCCAGCAGCTTGGGGGACAACTACGAGCAGTACTTC.

The chain links TRBV19 to TRBJ1-3; no clear D gene. The CDR3 sequence is 16 residues long. Trimming removed 3 bases at V and 0 bases at J, with 12 bases between. CDR1 and CDR2 (germline): LNHDA, SQIVND (reference sequence). In DNA, the CDR3 is TGTGCCAGTAGTATCATCCCGAGTGTCTCTGGAAACACCATATATTTT. This encodes CASSIIPSVSGNTIYF. Variable domain in full (rest from reference TRBV19 and TRBJ1-3): DGGITQSPKYLFRKEGQNVTLSCEQNLNHDAMYWYRQDPGQGLRLIYYSQIVNDFQKGDIAEGYSVSREKKESFPLTVTSAQKNPTAFYLCASSIIPSVSGNTIYFGEGSWLTVV.

The V and J genes are TRBV10-3 and TRBJ2-5, with D unresolved. The CDR3 is 12 amino acids. From germline, CDR1 is ENHRY and CDR2 SYGVKD. The V end was cut by 3 bases, the J end by 2 bases, with 4 bases between. DNA of the CDR3: TGTGCCATCAGTGATGTACAAGAGACCCAGTACTTC. Amino acids: CAISDVQETQYF.

This clone was picked up a small number of times. The chain recombines TRBV27 with TRBJ1-6; 7 bases fit TRBD1. This CDR3 contains 14 residues. Germline CDR1 and CDR2: MNHEY and SMNVEV (reference sequence). J was trimmed by 10 bases and V by 4 bases; bases with no gene match: 7. The CDR3 loop reads CASSSTGTISPLHF. The DNA of the CDR3 is TGTGCCAGCAGTTCGACAGGGACGATATCACCCCTCCACTTT.

The chain is built from TRBV7-2 and TRBJ2-7; 12 bases fit TRBD2. This CDR3 contains 15 residues. Germline V CDR1 and CDR2: SGHTA, FQGNSA. Trimming cost V 2 bases and J 1 base; bases outside gene matches: 0. As DNA, the CDR3 is TGTGCCAGCAGCTTAACTAGCGGGGGGTCCTACGAGCAGTACTTC. Residues: CASSLTSGGSYEQYF. The variable domain in full, with the rest retrieved from reference TRBV7-2 and TRBJ2-7, is GAGVSQSPSNKVTEKGKDVELRCDPISGHTALYWYRQSLGQGLEFLIYFQGNSAPDKSGLPSDRFSAERTGGSVSTLTIQRTQQEDSAVYLCASSLTSGGSYEQYFGPGTRLTVT.

The rearrangement joins TRBV5-1 to TRBJ2-7; D might be TRBD1 (6 bases). V lost 4 bases to trimming and J lost 5 bases, with 16 bases between them. CDR1 and CDR2 (germline): SGHRS, YFSETQ. The CDR3 loop spans 14 amino acids. The CDR3 DNA sequence: TGCGCCAGCAGCCCCCGACAGGTGTCCCACGAGCAGTACTTC. As protein: CASSPRQVSHEQYF. The whole variable domain, filled in from reference TRBV5-1 and TRBJ2-7, reads KAGVTQTPRYLIKTRGQQVTLSCSPISGHRSVSWYQQTPGQGLQFLFEYFSETQRNKGNFPGRFSGRQFSNSRSEMNVSTLELGDSALYLCASSPRQVSHEQYFGPGTRLTVT.

The CDR3 is CAWSGGHFTGELFF. Here the CDR3 DNA reads TGTGCCTGGAGTGGGGGCCATTTCACCGGGGAGCTGTTTTTT. J is TRBJ2-2 and V is TRBV30; TRBD1 might be the D (5 bases). The V end lost 1 base, the J end lost 4 bases, and 10 bases lay between the germline ends. Looked up from germline, CDR1 is GTSNPN and CDR2 is SVGIG (reference sequence). This CDR3 has 14 amino acids.